The 5 T cell receptor beta chains below were found in one sample sequenced in a study of CD8 T cells in Susac syndrome. Reverse transcription used roughly 0.45 to 1 ug RNA and random hexamers. TCRdb redid the calling of the immunoSEQ multiplex PCR reads with MiXCR, one entry per CDR3 protein. The repertoire consists of roughly 200,000 distinct CDR3 sequences, with approximately 94% occurring once and the leading ten covering 0.1%. Input material: CD4+ T cells from PBMCs. These receptors came from a human donor in good health.

This rearrangement joins TRBV7-2 to TRBJ2-3; perhaps TRBD2 as D (6 bases). V was pared by 5 bases and J by 8 bases, with 14 bases between. The CDR3 totals 13 residues. Germline assignment: CDR1 SGHTA and CDR2 FQGNSA. The CDR3 nucleotides read TGTGCCAGCAGCCCCCGCTCGGGGGTTACGCAGTATTTT. Its translation: CASSPRSGVTQYF.

The rearrangement links TRBV5-1 to TRBJ2-5, with no clear D. The germline gives CDR1 SGHRS, CDR2 YFSETQ. CDR3 length equals 13 residues. Trimming took off 1 base at V and 5 bases at J, with 9 bases between the two ends. Here the CDR3 DNA reads TGCGCCAGCAGCTTGATGCAGGTCGAGACCCAGTACTTC. Translation: CASSLMQVETQYF.

The rearrangement links TRBV29-1 to TRBJ1-1; the match to TRBD1 covers 7 bases. This CDR3 contains 12 residues. Losses at the gene ends were 4 bases for V and 5 bases for J; bases not matched to a gene: 4. In germline, CDR1 is SQVTM, CDR2 ANQGSEA. Here the CDR3 DNA reads TGCAGCGTTGGCCAGGGGGGAACTGAAGCTTTCTTT. Translating gives CSVGQGGTEAFF.

The chain uses TRBV27 and TRBJ1-2; TRBD1 matches at 8 bases. Trimming at V came to 2 bases and at J to 5 bases, leaving 1 base not matched to a gene. The V gene's germline CDR1 is MNHEY and CDR2 SMNVEV (reference sequence). The CDR3 is 13 residues long. CDR3: CASSLRQGYGYTF. DNA of the CDR3: TGTGCCAGCAGTTTACGACAGGGGTATGGCTACACCTTC.

This clonotype was picked up one time. The J gene is TRBJ2-1, the V gene TRBV29-1; 7 positions match TRBD2. CDR3 size: 14 residues. Trimming at V came to 3 bases and at J to 5 bases, leaving 7 bases not matched to a gene. CDR1 and CDR2 (germline): SQVTM, ANQGSEA. CDR3: CSVEAGLLDNEQFF. CDR3 sequence (DNA): TGCAGCGTTGAGGCGGGACTACTTGACAATGAGCAGTTCTTC.